The 31 T cell receptor beta chains below come from one sample, sequenced in a study of blood T cell repertoires in COVID-19. The assay was immunoSEQ multiplex PCR, and TCRdb's table has in-frame clones only and misses some. The sample lists around 19,000 clones, more than 70% occurring once. Input material: peripheral blood. These receptors were obtained from a human donor in a cohort sampled during active COVID-19.

The genes are TRBV30 and TRBJ2-3, with D tentatively TRBD2 (6 bases). V lost 0 bases and J lost 5, with 6 bases in between. The CDR3 totals 12 residues. CDR1 and CDR2 from the germline V gene are GTSNPN and SVGIG (reference sequence). This CDR3 reads CAWSVGGDTQYF. In DNA form, the CDR3 reads TGTGCCTGGAGTGTCGGGGGAGATACGCAGTATTTT. The whole variable domain, remainder taken from reference TRBV30 and TRBJ2-3, is SQTIHQWPATLVQPVGSPLSLECTVEGTSNPNLYWYRQAAGRGLQLLFYSVGIGQISSEVPQNLSASRPQDRQFILSSKKLLLSDSGFYLCAWSVGGDTQYFGPGTRLTVL.

This chain uses TRBV28 with TRBJ1-1, with D uncertain. Trimming took 2 bases from V and 5 from J, leaving 12 bases between them. CDR1 is MDHEN, CDR2 SYDVKM, per germline. The CDR3 is 14 amino acids. CDR3 amino acids: CASSLNTAWTEAFF. The CDR3 nucleotides are TGTGCCAGCAGTTTAAACACAGCCTGGACTGAAGCTTTCTTT.

V is TRBV10-2 and J is TRBJ2-7, with TRBD2 matching over 11 bases. The trim removed 5 bases at V and 4 bases at J, leaving 4 bases unmatched. The length of the CDR3 is 14 residues. Germline V gene data show CDR1 as WSHSY and CDR2 as SAAADI. The CDR3 protein is CASSLTSGVYEQYF. The CDR3 DNA follows: TGCGCCAGCAGTCTGACTAGCGGGGTGTACGAGCAGTACTTC.

V gene TRBV6-5 combines with J gene TRBJ1-1; D is possibly TRBD1 (5 bases). Germline CDR1 MNHEY, CDR2 SVGAGI. V was shortened by 11 bases and J by 11 bases, with 24 bases between the two germline ends. The CDR3 spans 13 residues. Here the CDR3 reads CAPTNDTGIVAFF. The CDR3 DNA reads TGTGCCCCCACAAACGATACAGGCATAGTTGCTTTCTTT.

The J gene is TRBJ2-6, the V gene TRBV7-9; D might be TRBD2 (6 bases). Trimming left V 3 bases short and J 12 bases short, with 12 bases between. Germline values: CDR1 SEHNR, CDR2 FQNEAQ (reference sequence). This CDR3 region has 13 residues. CDR3 in amino acids: CASSFGSPSVLTF. The CDR3 DNA is TGTGCCAGCAGCTTCGGGAGCCCGAGCGTCCTGACTTTC.

V usage is TRBV4-2 and J usage is TRBJ1-1, with D tentatively TRBD1 (5 bases). The germline V gene has CDR1 LGHNA and CDR2 YNFKEQ. There are 16 residues in the CDR3. Trimming pared 0 bases from V and 6 bases from J, leaving 17 bases between. CDR3: CASSQDAAGLLSEAFF. CDR3 DNA sequence: TGTGCCAGCAGCCAAGACGCTGCAGGGCTTTTGTCTGAAGCTTTCTTT.

The chain links TRBV28 to TRBJ1-1; a weak D match, TRBD1 (6 bases). Germline V gives CDR1 MDHEN, CDR2 SYDVKM. CDR3 length equals 15 residues. V was trimmed by 6 bases and J by 6 bases, leaving 20 bases between them. The CDR3 loop is CASRYRAISFPEAFF. The CDR3 DNA reads TGTGCCAGCAGATACAGGGCTATCTCCTTCCCTGAAGCTTTCTTT.

The chain carries TRBV6-5 and TRBJ1-2; 11 positions match TRBD1. Trimming removed 5 bases from V and 8 bases from J; junction bases left unmatched: 4. Germline CDR1 and CDR2: MNHEY and SVGAGI. The CDR3 has 13 residues. For the CDR3, the DNA is TGTGCCAGCAGTCTGGGGACAGGGGGGGGCTACACCTTC. Translation: CASSLGTGGGYTF.

This chain connects TRBV4-1 to TRBJ1-1; D is undetermined. The CDR3 totals 16 residues. Germline CDR1 and CDR2: MGHRA and YSYEKL. The germline V and J ends were trimmed by 0 bases and 4 bases, with 15 bases remaining between them. This chain's CDR3 is CASSQDTNRRTTEAFF. The DNA for the CDR3 is TGCGCCAGCAGCCAAGACACAAACCGCAGAACCACTGAAGCTTTCTTT.

V usage is TRBV13 and J usage is TRBJ1-1; D remains unclear. The CDR3 is 13 amino acids. The V and J ends lost 5 bases and 0 bases respectively, with 7 bases between them. Looked up from germline, CDR1 is PRHDT and CDR2 is FYEKMQ (reference sequence). The chain's CDR3 is CASSPRVNTEAFF. CDR3 DNA: TGTGCCAGCAGCCCCCGGGTGAACACTGAAGCTTTCTTT.

The chain has TRBV5-1 and TRBJ2-7, with TRBD2 matching over 8 bases. The germline V gene has CDR1 SGHRS and CDR2 YFSETQ. The CDR3 sequence is 15 residues long. V shed 5 bases, J shed 0 bases, and the junction held 7 bases outside the gene matches. Here the CDR3 DNA reads TGCGCCAGCAGGCCGCGGGAGGACACCTCCTACGAGCAGTACTTC. This gives the protein CASRPREDTSYEQYF.

The chain is built from TRBV7-9 and TRBJ1-2, with D hard to call. This CDR3 spans 13 amino acids. Trimming took 2 bases from V and 3 from J, leaving 7 bases between them. Germline lookup yields CDR1 SEHNR and CDR2 FQNEAQ (reference sequence). The CDR3 sequence: CASSLTEHYGYTF. The CDR3 DNA sequence: TGTGCCAGCAGCTTAACTGAGCACTATGGCTACACCTTC.

The rearrangement links TRBV10-3 to TRBJ2-2, with TRBD1 identical over 8 bases. The V gene end was trimmed by 6 bases and the J gene end by 1 base; junction bases not matched to a gene: 10. This CDR3 has 17 residues. Germline loops: CDR1 ENHRY, CDR2 SYGVKD. The CDR3 DNA reads TGTGCCATCAGCTTCAATCCGGGACAGGTGAACACCGGGGAGCTGTTTTTT. Translation: CAISFNPGQVNTGELFF.

This chain links TRBV7-9 with TRBJ2-7; 12 bases fit TRBD2. Looked up from germline, CDR1 is SEHNR and CDR2 is FQNEAQ (reference sequence). V dropped 5 bases and J dropped 6; count of bases not matched to a gene: 14. CDR3 length equals 17 residues. The CDR3 coding sequence is TGTGCCAGCAGCCACCATTCGCTAGCGGGAGGGCCAGGCGAGCAGTACTTC. It yields the protein CASSHHSLAGGPGEQYF.

This clone was seen just once. This chain connects TRBV19 to TRBJ1-3, with a weak D call TRBD1 (6 bases). The CDR3 length is 16 residues. Trimming removed 7 bases at V and 0 bases at J, with 16 bases between. The germline gives CDR1 LNHDA, CDR2 SQIVND (reference sequence). The CDR3: CASTALRGISGNTIYF. CDR3 nucleotide sequence: TGTGCCAGTACCGCGTTAAGGGGGATCTCTGGAAACACCATATATTTT.

This clone was found once. The chain recombines TRBV10-3 with TRBJ1-2; a weak D match, TRBD1 (5 bases). Germline CDR1 and CDR2: ENHRY and SYGVKD. The CDR3 consists of 15 residues. The V gene lost 0 bases and the J gene lost 7 bases, with 15 bases spanning the gap. CDR3 sequence: CAISESDLPGRGYTF. CDR3 sequence (DNA): TGTGCCATCAGTGAGTCTGACTTACCAGGGCGTGGCTACACCTTC.

The CDR3 bases are TGTGCCAGCACCCCTGGTGTGAGTCAGCCCCAGCATTTT. Residues: CASTPGVSQPQHF. This chain uses TRBV2 with TRBJ1-5; D is uncertain. CDR1 SNHLY and CDR2 FYNNEI come from the germline V gene. The CDR3 length is 13 residues. V shed 7 bases and J shed 6 bases, with 13 bases lying between them. The full variable domain, with the rest looked up from reference TRBV2 and TRBJ1-5, is EPEVTQTPSHQVTQMGQEVILRCVPISNHLYFYWYRQILGQKVEFLVSFYNNEISEKSEIFDDQFSVERPDGSNFTLKIRSTKLEDSAMYFCASTPGVSQPQHFGDGTRLSIL.

The count of this clone is one. The rearrangement links TRBV5-6 to TRBJ2-5, with 13 bases lining up with TRBD2. Germline lookup yields CDR1 SGHDT and CDR2 YYEEEE. Unmatched junction bases numbered 9, after V lost 6 bases and J lost 4 bases. The CDR3 sequence is 16 residues long. In DNA, the CDR3 is TGTGCCAGCACCCTACTAGCGGGAGGGGAGGGAGAGACCCAGTACTTC. Protein sequence: CASTLLAGGEGETQYF.

The chain carries TRBV28 and TRBJ2-7, with TRBD2 matching over 14 bases. Germline trimming cut 3 bases from V and 7 bases from J; bases unmatched to any gene: 2. The CDR3 covers 14 residues. Germline CDR1 reads MDHEN; CDR2 reads SYDVKM. The CDR3 here is CASSLGLAGVEQYF. The CDR3 DNA sequence: TGTGCCAGCAGTTTGGGACTAGCGGGAGTAGAGCAGTACTTC.

This clone was seen just once. The chain couples TRBV15 to TRBJ2-1; D not certain. Per the germline V gene, CDR1 is LNHNV and CDR2 is YYDKDF (reference sequence). The CDR3 runs to 13 residues. Deletions cut 6 bases from V and 5 bases from J, with 11 bases between. DNA of the CDR3: TGTGCCACCAGACTCGATTTGAACAATGAGCAGTTCTTC. Its protein product is CATRLDLNNEQFF.

The V gene is TRBV7-9, the J gene TRBJ1-2; 9 bases are a match to TRBD1. The germline V gene encodes CDR1 SEHNR and CDR2 FQNEAQ (reference sequence). V gave up 3 bases and J gave up 7 bases; unmatched junction bases: 9. There are 15 residues in the CDR3. The CDR3 protein is CASSLGTGPTSGYTF. The CDR3 bases are TGTGCCAGCAGCTTGGGGACAGGGCCCACTTCTGGCTACACCTTC.

The chain combines TRBV9 with TRBJ2-7; 8 nucleotides line up with TRBD2. Germline CDR1 is SGDLS and CDR2 is YYNGEE. The trim removed 4 bases at V and 2 bases at J, leaving 8 bases unmatched. CDR3 length: 15 amino acids. CDR3 protein: CASSRSGSPTYEQYF. The CDR3 nucleotides read TGTGCCAGCAGCAGAAGCGGGAGCCCCACCTACGAGCAGTACTTC.

Only one count was recorded for this clone. The CDR3 sequence is CASSVRTGTNTEAFF. CDR3 in DNA: TGTGCCAGCAGCGTAAGGACAGGAACGAACACTGAAGCTTTCTTT. The chain is built from TRBV11-2 and TRBJ1-1; TRBD1 aligns across 7 bases. This CDR3 contains 15 residues. Germline CDR1 reads SGHAT; CDR2 reads FQNNGV. V dropped 5 bases and J dropped 1; count of bases not matched to a gene: 7. The full variable domain, completed using reference TRBV11-2 and TRBJ1-1, is EAGVAQSPRYKIIEKRQSVAFWCNPISGHATLYWYQQILGQGPKLLIQFQNNGVVDDSQLPKDRFSAERLKGVDSTLKIQPAKLEDSAVYLCASSVRTGTNTEAFFGQGTRLTVV.

This chain joins TRBV6-1 and TRBJ1-5; D is unclear. Germline V gene lookup returns CDR1 MNHNS and CDR2 SASEGT. The V gene lost 1 base and the J gene lost 4 bases, with 17 bases spanning the gap. The CDR3 totals 17 residues. DNA for the CDR3: TGTGCCAGCAGTGAAGGGGTGGGCAACATAGGAAATCAGCCCCAGCATTTT. This encodes CASSEGVGNIGNQPQHF.

This chain uses TRBV13 with TRBJ2-7, with 9 bases that match TRBD1. Germline V lookup: CDR1 PRHDT, CDR2 FYEKMQ (reference sequence). The J segment lost 5 bases and the V segment lost 5 bases, leaving 13 bases of the junction unmatched. This CDR3 spans 16 amino acids. The CDR3 DNA reads TGTGCCAGCAGCGCCAACCCGGGACAGGGTGTCGACGAGCAGTACTTC. It codes for CASSANPGQGVDEQYF.

V gene TRBV15 combines with J gene TRBJ2-1, with TRBD1 identical over 8 bases. V shed 4 bases, J shed 15 bases, and the junction held 17 bases outside the gene matches. The length of the CDR3 is 15 residues. Germline CDR1 is LNHNV and CDR2 is YYDKDF (reference sequence). CDR3 sequence reads: CATSTKTGVTLFRFF. The CDR3 DNA reads TGTGCCACCAGCACCAAGACAGGGGTCACGCTTTTTCGGTTCTTC. The entire variable domain, with the rest obtained from reference TRBV15 and TRBJ2-1, is as follows: DAMVIQNPRYQVTQFGKPVTLSCSQTLNHNVMYWYQQKSSQAPKLLFHYYDKDFNNEADTPDNFQSRRPNTSFCFLDIRSPGLGDTAMYLCATSTKTGVTLFRFFGPGTRLTVL.

The J gene is TRBJ2-1, the V gene TRBV24-1; tentatively, D is TRBD2 (6 bases). CDR1 and CDR2 from the germline V gene are KGHDR and SFDVKD. The CDR3 length is 13 residues. V was shortened by 5 bases and J by 8 bases, with 12 bases between the two germline ends. In DNA form, the CDR3 reads TGTGCCACCAGTGGACTATCGGGGGATGAGCAGTTCTTC. Translated: CATSGLSGDEQFF.

The chain has TRBV18 and TRBJ1-1; 10 positions agree with TRBD1. The CDR3 is 16 amino acids. Trimming took 3 bases from V and 3 from J; bases not matched to a gene: 7. The germline CDR1 and CDR2 sequences are KGHSH and LQKENI. CDR3 protein: CASSPQGQGMYTEAFF. DNA of the CDR3: TGTGCCAGCTCACCCCAGGGACAGGGGATGTACACTGAAGCTTTCTTT.

V usage is TRBV28 and J usage is TRBJ2-1; D is unresolved. Between the trimmed V and J ends, which lost 4 bases and 0 bases, there was a span of 10 bases. The CDR3 runs 15 residues. Germline V gives CDR1 MDHEN, CDR2 SYDVKM. The CDR3 DNA is TGTGCCAGCAGTTCAATCTCCAGCTCCTACAATGAGCAGTTCTTC. Translation: CASSSISSSYNEQFF.

The genes are TRBV24-1 and TRBJ1-2; weak D call: TRBD1 (6 bases). The length of the CDR3 is 15 residues. The germline V gene has CDR1 KGHDR and CDR2 SFDVKD. V lost 1 base to trimming and J lost 4 bases, with 12 bases between them. CDR3 loop: CATSDLSGESYGYTF. DNA of the CDR3: TGTGCCACCAGTGATTTATCAGGGGAGAGCTATGGCTACACCTTC.

The chain employs TRBV28 and TRBJ1-1; 7 nucleotides agree with TRBD1. After removal of 10 bases from V and 4 bases from J, the junction contained 6 bases not matched to a gene. The CDR3 length is 12 residues. The V gene's germline CDR1 is MDHEN and CDR2 SYDVKM. CDR3 DNA: TGTGCCACCCTAGACAGGGCCACTGAAGCTTTCTTT. Translating it yields CATLDRATEAFF.